This T cell receptor beta chain was profiled in a study of cytomegalovirus exposure and HLA in healthy donors. Clones were read by immunoSEQ multiplex PCR, and TCRdb kept only the in-frame ones, dropping some. The sample records 120,000 or so clones, roughly 90% being singletons. Germline V gene data show CDR1 as MNHEY and CDR2 as SMNVEV (reference sequence). The V and J ends lost 3 bases and 6 bases, in that order; junction bases with no gene match: 3. The CDR3 spans 13 residues. Sequenced: PBMCs. The receptor was derived from a woman under 30 in good health and CMV-seronegative. V gene TRBV27 combines with J gene TRBJ1-2; 8 bases map to TRBD1. The CDR3 coding sequence is TGTGCCAGCAGTTTGACAGGGGTAAATGGCTACACCTTC. Protein: CASSLTGVNGYTF.